This paragraph reports one TCR beta chain. It lacks a known antigen. Base qualities are not recorded, but no much larger clone differs from it by a single base. These data belong to a study of metastatic and nonmetastatic thyroid tumors (dated by TCRdb to 2018 to 2020). Background on the whole study: For patients with malignant and with benign thyroid disease, the researchers compared repertoires between peripheral blood samples and tumor or nodule tissue samples.

The library was prepared using PCR. The sequencing machine was an Illumina HiSeq 4000. High-throughput sequencing was used to profile the CDR3 region of the TCR beta-chain in every patient. The authors processed their data as follows. Drawing on CDR3 differences between clinicopathological groups, the researchers built a classifier meant to tell apart patients with distant-metastatic papillary thyroid cancer. Repertoire diversity was assessed with the Shannon index, and tumor-blood repertoire similarity with the Morisita-Horn index. TCRdb reanalyzed the raw reads on its own, using fastp at Q25 for trimming and MiXCR for clone calling, and kept in-frame beta chains. The authors' filters were not applied to this entry. This sample comprises around 15,000 clones, around 22% of them detected only once. Clones ranked in the top ten supply 20% to 25% of the sample. Results and caveats for the whole study, not just this receptor: In both blood and tumor samples, TCR beta diversity was reported to be significantly higher in malignant tumors than in benign nodules.

None of the patients had been given any treatment before thyroid surgery. Using T-cell receptor beta sequencing, the researchers looked back retrospectively at clinical samples from patients, gathered between about 2012 and 2018. Sequencing was carried out using adjacent normal tissue. The receptor was derived from a female donor with papillary thyroid cancer or a benign thyroid nodule (not recorded which). Some clones in this sample may be carry-over from other donors' samples.

CDR3 region: CAWNRDRVFYTF. The nucleotides read TGTGCCTGGAACCGGGACAGGGTGTTTTACACCTTC. This chain joins TRBV30 to TRBJ1-2; 9 nucleotides in the junction match TRBD1. Trimming leaves V shorter by 4 bases and J shorter by 11 bases, with the junction holding 8 bases beyond the gene matches. Reading from cysteine to phenylalanine, the CDR3 counts 12 amino acids. Of the read, only the CDR3 DNA is kept; its 36 bases are in frame from base 1. CDR1 is given as GTSNPN and CDR2 as SVGIG, both from the germline V gene (reference sequence).